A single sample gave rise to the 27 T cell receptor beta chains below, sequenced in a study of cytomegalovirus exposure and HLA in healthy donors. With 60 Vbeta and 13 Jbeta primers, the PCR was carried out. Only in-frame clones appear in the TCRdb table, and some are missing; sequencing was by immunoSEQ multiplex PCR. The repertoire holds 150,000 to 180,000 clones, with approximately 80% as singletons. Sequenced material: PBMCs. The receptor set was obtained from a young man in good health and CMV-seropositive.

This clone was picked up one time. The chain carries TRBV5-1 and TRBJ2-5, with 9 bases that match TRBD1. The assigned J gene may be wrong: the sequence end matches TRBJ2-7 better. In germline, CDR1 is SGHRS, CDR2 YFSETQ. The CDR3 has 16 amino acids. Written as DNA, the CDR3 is TGCGCCAGCAGCTTGCGCGGGGACAGGGTTTGGAACGAGCAGTACTTC. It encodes CASSLRGDRVWNEQYF.

The CDR3 DNA reads as TGTGCCAGCCACCAATGGGGCAGCTCCTACAATGAGCAGTTCTTC. Its protein product is CASHQWGSSYNEQFF. The V gene is TRBV27, the J gene TRBJ2-1; possible D gene TRBD1, 5 bases. This CDR3 has 15 amino acids. The germline gives CDR1 MNHEY, CDR2 SMNVEV (reference sequence). V was shortened by 8 bases and J by 0 bases, with 14 bases between the two germline ends.

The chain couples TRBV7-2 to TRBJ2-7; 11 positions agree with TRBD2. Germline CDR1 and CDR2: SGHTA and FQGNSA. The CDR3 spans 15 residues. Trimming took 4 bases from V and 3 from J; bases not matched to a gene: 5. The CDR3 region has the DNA TGTGCCAGCAGCTCCACCGGGACTAGCGGCTACGAGCAGTACTTC. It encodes CASSSTGTSGYEQYF.

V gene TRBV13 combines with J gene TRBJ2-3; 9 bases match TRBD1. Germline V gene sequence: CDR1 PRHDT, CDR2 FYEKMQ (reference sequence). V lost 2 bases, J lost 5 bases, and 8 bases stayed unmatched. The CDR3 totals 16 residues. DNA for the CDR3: TGTGCCAGCAGCTTATACCGGGGACAGGGACTAGATACGCAGTATTTT. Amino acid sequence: CASSLYRGQGLDTQYF. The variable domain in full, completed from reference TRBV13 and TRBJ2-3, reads AAGVIQSPRHLIKEKRETATLKCYPIPRHDTVYWYQQGPGQDPQFLISFYEKMQSDKGSIPDRFSAQQFSDYHSELNMSSLELGDSALYFCASSLYRGQGLDTQYFGPGTRLTVL.

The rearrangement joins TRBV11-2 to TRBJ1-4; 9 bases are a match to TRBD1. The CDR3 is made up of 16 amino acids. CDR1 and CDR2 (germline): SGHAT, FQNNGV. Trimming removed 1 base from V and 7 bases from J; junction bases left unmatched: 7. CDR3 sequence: CASSLVAGQGIEKLFF. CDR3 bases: TGTGCCAGCAGCTTAGTGGCGGGACAGGGAATTGAAAAACTGTTTTTT.

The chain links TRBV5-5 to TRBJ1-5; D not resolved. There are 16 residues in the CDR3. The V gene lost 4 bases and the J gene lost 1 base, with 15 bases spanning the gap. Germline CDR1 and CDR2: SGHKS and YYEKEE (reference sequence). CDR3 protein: CASSPGSRPSNQPQHF. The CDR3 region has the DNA TGTGCCAGCAGCCCGGGTTCTCGTCCCAGCAATCAGCCCCAGCATTTT.

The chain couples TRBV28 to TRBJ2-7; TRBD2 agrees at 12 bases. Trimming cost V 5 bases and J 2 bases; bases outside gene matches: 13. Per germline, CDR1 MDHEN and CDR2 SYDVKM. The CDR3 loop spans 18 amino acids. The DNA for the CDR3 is TGTGCCAGCAGTCCCAGGACAGGACTAGCGGGACCGACCTACGAGCAGTACTTC. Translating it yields CASSPRTGLAGPTYEQYF.

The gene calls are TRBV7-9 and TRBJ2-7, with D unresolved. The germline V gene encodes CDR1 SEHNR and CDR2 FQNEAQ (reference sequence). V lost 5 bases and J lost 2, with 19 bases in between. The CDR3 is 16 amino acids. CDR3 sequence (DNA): TGTGCCAGCAGCCCACCGACTCCTAGTACCCCCTACGAGCAGTACTTC. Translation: CASSPPTPSTPYEQYF. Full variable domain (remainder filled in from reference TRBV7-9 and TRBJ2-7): DTGVSQNPRHKITKRGQNVTFRCDPISEHNRLYWYRQTLGQGPEFLTYFQNEAQLEKSRLLSDRFSAERPKGSFSTLEIQRTEQGDSAMYLCASSPPTPSTPYEQYFGPGTRLTVT.

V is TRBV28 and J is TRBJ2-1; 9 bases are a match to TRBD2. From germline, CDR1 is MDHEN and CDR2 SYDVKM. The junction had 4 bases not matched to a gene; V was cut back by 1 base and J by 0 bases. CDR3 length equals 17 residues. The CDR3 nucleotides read TGTGCCAGCAGTTTATATGCGGGAGGGAACTCCTACAATGAGCAGTTCTTC. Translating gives CASSLYAGGNSYNEQFF.

CDR3 DNA: TGTGCCAGCAGCCAAGAGGACAGGGAGGATCAGCCCCAGCATTTT. Translated: CASSQEDREDQPQHF. This rearrangement joins TRBV4-2 to TRBJ1-5; 8 nucleotides match TRBD1. The junction had 3 bases not matched to a gene; V was cut back by 0 bases and J by 5 bases. The CDR3 has 15 residues. Germline loops: CDR1 LGHNA, CDR2 YNFKEQ.

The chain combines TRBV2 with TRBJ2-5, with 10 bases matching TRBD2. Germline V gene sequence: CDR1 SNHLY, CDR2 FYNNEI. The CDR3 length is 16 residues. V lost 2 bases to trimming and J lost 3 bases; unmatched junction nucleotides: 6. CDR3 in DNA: TGTGCCAGCAGTGAACGGAGCGGGAGGGCCAAAGAGACCCAGTACTTC. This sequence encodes CASSERSGRAKETQYF.

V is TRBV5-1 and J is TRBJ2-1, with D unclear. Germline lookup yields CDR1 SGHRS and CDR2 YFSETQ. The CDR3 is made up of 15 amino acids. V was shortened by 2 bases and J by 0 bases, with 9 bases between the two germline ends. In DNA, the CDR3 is TGCGCCAGCAGCTTAGTCGACAACTCCTACAATGAGCAGTTCTTC. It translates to CASSLVDNSYNEQFF.

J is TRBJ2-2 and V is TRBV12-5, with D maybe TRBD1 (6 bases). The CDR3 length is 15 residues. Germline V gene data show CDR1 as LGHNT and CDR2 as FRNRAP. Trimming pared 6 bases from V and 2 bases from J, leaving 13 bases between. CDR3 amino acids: CASGRAGANTGELFF. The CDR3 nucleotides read TGTGCTAGTGGCCGGGCAGGGGCAAACACCGGGGAGCTGTTTTTT. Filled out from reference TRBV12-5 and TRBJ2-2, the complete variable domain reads DARVTQTPRHKVTEMGQEVTMRCQPILGHNTVFWYRQTMMQGLELLAYFRNRAPLDDSGMPKDRFSAEMPDATLATLKIQPSEPRDSAVYFCASGRAGANTGELFFGEGSRLTVL.

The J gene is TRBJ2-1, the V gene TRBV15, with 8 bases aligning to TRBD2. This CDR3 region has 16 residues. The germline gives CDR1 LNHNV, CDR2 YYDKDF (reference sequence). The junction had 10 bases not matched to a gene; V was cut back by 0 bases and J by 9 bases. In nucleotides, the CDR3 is TGTGCCACCAGCAGAGAGGCAGCGGGAGTAGGACGTGAGCAGTTCTTC. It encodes CATSREAAGVGREQFF.

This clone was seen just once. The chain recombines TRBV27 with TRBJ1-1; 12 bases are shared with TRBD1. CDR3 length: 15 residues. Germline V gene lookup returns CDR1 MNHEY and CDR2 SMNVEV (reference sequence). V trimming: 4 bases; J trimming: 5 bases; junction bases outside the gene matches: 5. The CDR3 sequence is CASSSRDRGLTEAFF. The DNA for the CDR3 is TGTGCCAGCAGTTCCCGGGACAGGGGGCTTACTGAAGCTTTCTTT.

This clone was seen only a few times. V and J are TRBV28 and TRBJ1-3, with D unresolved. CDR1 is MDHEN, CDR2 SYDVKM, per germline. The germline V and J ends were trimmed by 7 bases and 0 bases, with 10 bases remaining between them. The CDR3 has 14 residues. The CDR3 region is CASKSRYSGNTIYF. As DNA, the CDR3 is TGTGCCAGCAAATCTCGGTACTCTGGAAACACCATATATTTT.

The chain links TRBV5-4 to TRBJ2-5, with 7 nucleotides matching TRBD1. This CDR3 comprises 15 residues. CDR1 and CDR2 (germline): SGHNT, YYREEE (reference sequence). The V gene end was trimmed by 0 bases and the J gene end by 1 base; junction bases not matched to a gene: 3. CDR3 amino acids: CASSLAQGVQETQYF. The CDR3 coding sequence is TGTGCCAGCAGCTTGGCTCAGGGGGTCCAAGAGACCCAGTACTTC.

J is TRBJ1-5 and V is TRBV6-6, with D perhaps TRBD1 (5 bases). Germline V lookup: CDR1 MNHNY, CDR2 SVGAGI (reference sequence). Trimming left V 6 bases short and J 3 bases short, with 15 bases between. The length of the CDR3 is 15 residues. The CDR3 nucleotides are TGTGCCAGCAGGCCGCCTCAGGGCCTCAATCAGCCCCAGCATTTT. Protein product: CASRPPQGLNQPQHF.

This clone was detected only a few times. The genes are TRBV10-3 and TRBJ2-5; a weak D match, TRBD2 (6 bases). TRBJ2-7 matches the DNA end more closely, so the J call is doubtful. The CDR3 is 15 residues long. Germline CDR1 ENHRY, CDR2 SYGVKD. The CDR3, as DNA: TGTGCCATCAGTAAGACTAGTAAAGTCTCCTACGAGCAGTACTTC. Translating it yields CAISKTSKVSYEQYF.

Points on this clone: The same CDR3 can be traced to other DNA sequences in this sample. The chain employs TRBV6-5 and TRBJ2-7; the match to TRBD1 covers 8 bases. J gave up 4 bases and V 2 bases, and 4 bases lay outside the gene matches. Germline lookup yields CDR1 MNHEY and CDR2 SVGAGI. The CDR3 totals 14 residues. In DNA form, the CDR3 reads TGTGCCAGCAGTTACGGGCAGGGGGCTTACGAGCAGTACTTC. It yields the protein CASSYGQGAYEQYF.

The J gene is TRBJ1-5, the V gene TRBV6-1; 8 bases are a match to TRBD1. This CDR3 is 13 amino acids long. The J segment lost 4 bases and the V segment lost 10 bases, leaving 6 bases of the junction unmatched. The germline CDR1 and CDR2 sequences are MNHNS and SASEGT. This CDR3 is CATGDRGNQPQHF. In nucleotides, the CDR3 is TGTGCCACTGGTGACAGGGGAAATCAGCCCCAGCATTTT.

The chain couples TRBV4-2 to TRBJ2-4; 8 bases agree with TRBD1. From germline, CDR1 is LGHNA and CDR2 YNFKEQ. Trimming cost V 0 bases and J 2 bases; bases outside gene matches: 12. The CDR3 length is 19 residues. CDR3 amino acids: CASSQEHLDRVTTKNIQYF. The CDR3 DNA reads TGTGCCAGCAGCCAAGAGCACCTGGACAGGGTGACCACCAAAAACATTCAGTACTTC.

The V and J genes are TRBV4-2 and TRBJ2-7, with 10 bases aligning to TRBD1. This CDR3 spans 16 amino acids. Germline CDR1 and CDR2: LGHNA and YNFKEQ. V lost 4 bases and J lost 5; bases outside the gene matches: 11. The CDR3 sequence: CASSRQAGQGSHEQYF. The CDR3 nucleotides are TGTGCCAGCAGCCGACAAGCGGGACAGGGGTCCCACGAGCAGTACTTC.

The DNA of the CDR3 is TGTGCCAGCAGCTTATCCGGAACTAGCGGGGGTGAGCAGTTCTTC. This sequence encodes CASSLSGTSGGEQFF. This sequence joins TRBV7-3 and TRBJ2-1, with TRBD2 identical over 11 bases. The CDR3 runs 15 residues. The germline V gene encodes CDR1 SGHTA and CDR2 FQGTGA. Trimming at V came to 2 bases and at J to 9 bases, leaving 6 bases not matched to a gene.

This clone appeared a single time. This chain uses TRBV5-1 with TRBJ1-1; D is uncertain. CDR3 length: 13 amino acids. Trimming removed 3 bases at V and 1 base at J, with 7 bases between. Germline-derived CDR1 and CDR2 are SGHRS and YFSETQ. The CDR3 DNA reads TGCGCCAGCAGCTCACACACGAACACTGAAGCTTTCTTT. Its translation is CASSSHTNTEAFF.

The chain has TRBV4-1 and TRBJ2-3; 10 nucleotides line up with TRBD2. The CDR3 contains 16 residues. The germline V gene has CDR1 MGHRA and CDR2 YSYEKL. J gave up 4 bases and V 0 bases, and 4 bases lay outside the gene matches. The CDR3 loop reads CASSQETSGEADTQYF. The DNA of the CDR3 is TGCGCCAGCAGCCAAGAAACTAGCGGGGAGGCAGATACGCAGTATTTT.

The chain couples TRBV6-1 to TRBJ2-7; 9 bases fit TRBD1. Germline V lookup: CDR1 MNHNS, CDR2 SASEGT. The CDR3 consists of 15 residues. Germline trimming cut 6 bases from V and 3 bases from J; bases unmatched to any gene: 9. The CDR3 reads CASSTGGGQGYEQYF. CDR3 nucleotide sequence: TGTGCCAGCAGCACGGGTGGGGGACAGGGCTACGAGCAGTACTTC.